Following are 3 T cell receptor beta chains from one sample sequenced in a study of cytomegalovirus exposure and HLA in healthy donors. PCR was performed using 60 Vbeta and 13 Jbeta primers. Some clones are missing from TCRdb's copy, which holds only in-frame ones; the method was immunoSEQ multiplex PCR. Of some 120,000 clones listed, roughly 80% are singletons. Material: PBMCs. Source of these receptors: a middle-aged man in good health and CMV-seronegative.

The chain carries TRBV5-5 and TRBJ2-5; 7 bases align to TRBD1. Trimming removed 1 base from V and 5 bases from J; junction bases left unmatched: 5. The germline V gene has CDR1 SGHKS and CDR2 YYEKEE (reference sequence). This CDR3 comprises 14 residues. CDR3 bases: TGTGCCAGCAGCTTGCAACAGGGGATGGAGACCCAGTACTTC. This encodes CASSLQQGMETQYF.

The rearrangement joins TRBV5-1 to TRBJ1-5; possibly TRBD1 for D (6 bases). Germline CDR1 and CDR2: SGHRS and YFSETQ. This CDR3 is 14 amino acids long. With 1 base removed from V and 6 bases from J, the gap between germline ends came to 11 bases. The CDR3 region is CASSLTGFGQPQHF. Written as DNA, the CDR3 is TGCGCCAGCAGCTTGACAGGGTTCGGTCAGCCCCAGCATTTT.

The chain links TRBV12-5 to TRBJ1-2; no reliable D call. In germline, CDR1 is LGHNT, CDR2 FRNRAP. Trimming took 7 bases from V and 0 from J, leaving 9 bases between them. This CDR3 has 13 amino acids. CDR3 sequence reads: CASARETNYGYTF. The CDR3 nucleotides are TGTGCTAGTGCAAGGGAGACTAACTATGGCTACACCTTC. Variable domain in full (rest from reference TRBV12-5 and TRBJ1-2): DARVTQTPRHKVTEMGQEVTMRCQPILGHNTVFWYRQTMMQGLELLAYFRNRAPLDDSGMPKDRFSAEMPDATLATLKIQPSEPRDSAVYFCASARETNYGYTFGSGTRLTVV.